Following are 26 T cell receptor beta chains from one sample sequenced in a study of beta chain features in type 1 diabetes (dated by TCRdb to the late 2010s). Libraries were constructed by the immunoSEQ multiplex PCR assay. The High Capacity cDNA Reverse Transcription Kit was used to reverse transcribe all of the isolated RNA, meaning that expressed TCRB transcripts were what got sequenced. Entries here come from immuneACCESS through TCRdb and include only in-frame sequences with V and J called. Some clones fail to appear in such tables; in the studies checked, an unresolved V gene covers under half of the shortfall, and the cause of the remainder is unknown. Present in this sample are around 500,000 clones, 9.5% to 12% of which were seen just once. Of the sample, over 0.04% falls within the top ten clones. Sequencing was done on a sample of naive CD4+ T cells from blood. This specimen's cell subset or site label, per the study, means: true naive CD4+ T cells. The receptors were gathered from a woman under 30 in good health.

CDR3 nucleotide sequence: TGTGCCAGCAGCTTAAGTCCGAACTTTGTAAACACTGAAGCTTTCTTT. Amino acid sequence: CASSLSPNFVNTEAFF. This sequence joins TRBV5-4 and TRBJ1-1; D gene uncertain. CDR1 and CDR2 from the germline V gene are SGHNT and YYREEE (reference sequence). The CDR3 is 16 amino acids. Deletions cut 2 bases from V and 2 bases from J, with 16 bases between.

This clone was seen more than once but under ten times. The J gene is TRBJ2-1, the V gene TRBV6-6; D unclear. Per the germline V gene, CDR1 is MNHNY and CDR2 is SVGAGI (reference sequence). This CDR3 spans 13 amino acids. Trimming shortened V by 8 bases and J by 1 base, and 9 bases separated the two germline ends. The CDR3 region has the DNA TGTGCCAGCCGAGACGGTTCCTACAATGAGCAGTTCTTC. Its protein product is CASRDGSYNEQFF.

The V and J genes are TRBV29-1 and TRBJ1-4; unclear D gene. Germline V gives CDR1 SQVTM, CDR2 ANQGSEA. The germline V and J ends were trimmed by 3 bases and 2 bases, with 7 bases remaining between them. The CDR3 runs to 13 residues. CDR3 loop: CSVEVQTNEKLFF. In nucleotides, the CDR3 is TGCAGCGTTGAGGTACAGACTAATGAAAAACTGTTTTTT. Combining the CDR3 with reference TRBV29-1 and TRBJ1-4 gives the whole variable domain SAVISQKPSRDICQRGTSLTIQCQVDSQVTMMFWYRQQPGQSLTLIATANQGSEATYESGFVIDKFPISRPNLTFSTLTVSNMSPEDSSIYLCSVEVQTNEKLFFGSGTQLSVL.

The J gene is TRBJ2-1, the V gene TRBV9, with D possibly matching TRBD2 (7 bases). V gave up 1 base and J gave up 9 bases, with 14 bases separating them. The CDR3 spans 14 residues. Per the germline V gene, CDR1 is SGDLS and CDR2 is YYNGEE. The CDR3 region has the DNA TGTGCCAGCAGCGTAATCGGGGGGCCGAGTGAGCAGTTCTTC. Translating it yields CASSVIGGPSEQFF.

This clone showed up just a few times. V gene TRBV28 combines with J gene TRBJ2-4, with D possibly matching TRBD2 (6 bases). Germline CDR1 MDHEN, CDR2 SYDVKM. The CDR3 consists of 12 residues. Trimming left V 7 bases short and J 9 bases short, with 13 bases between. CDR3 DNA: TGTGCCAGCATGGGGGGAGTGCCCATTCAGTACTTC. It translates to CASMGGVPIQYF.

The chain recombines TRBV29-1 with TRBJ1-1, with D possibly TRBD1 on 6 matching bases. Germline CDR1 SQVTM, CDR2 ANQGSEA. CDR3 length: 12 amino acids. Trimming pared 6 bases from V and 3 bases from J, leaving 11 bases between. The CDR3 sequence: CSVRQDHTEAFF. DNA for the CDR3: TGCAGCGTGCGACAGGACCACACTGAAGCTTTCTTT.

The chain employs TRBV11-1 and TRBJ2-1; D gene ambiguous. The germline CDR1 and CDR2 sequences are SGHAT and FQDESV (reference sequence). Trimming pared 7 bases from V and 0 bases from J, leaving 13 bases between. The CDR3 is 15 amino acids. CDR3 nucleotide sequence: TGTGCCAGCAAAATCGGCCGAAGCTCCTACAATGAGCAGTTCTTC. Translated: CASKIGRSSYNEQFF.

This clone has more than one count but fewer than ten. The J gene is TRBJ2-1, the V gene TRBV4-1; no firm D call. The CDR3 totals 13 residues. From germline, CDR1 is MGHRA and CDR2 YSYEKL. V lost 6 bases and J 6 bases, leaving 12 bases between the germline ends. The CDR3 nucleotides are TGCGCCAGCAGGGGCTACGAGGCCAATGAGCAGTTCTTC. It specifies CASRGYEANEQFF.

About this clone: Other DNA variants within this sample encode the same CDR3. The chain carries TRBV6-5 and TRBJ2-3; the D is unclear. Trimming pared 5 bases from V and 3 bases from J, leaving 3 bases between. Germline CDR1 is MNHEY and CDR2 is SVGAGI. The CDR3 is made up of 11 amino acids. CDR3 DNA: TGTGCCAGCAGTCATACAGATACGCAGTATTTT. This codes for CASSHTDTQYF.

The chain combines TRBV5-1 with TRBJ2-7, with D perhaps matching TRBD2 (7 bases). The ends were cut back, 7 bases at V and 0 bases at J, with 17 bases in the middle. The V gene's germline CDR1 is SGHRS and CDR2 YFSETQ. This CDR3 spans 15 amino acids. The CDR3 loop is CASALGGTSSYEQYF. The CDR3 DNA is TGCGCCAGCGCGTTGGGAGGGACAAGCTCCTACGAGCAGTACTTC. Using reference TRBV5-1 and TRBJ2-7 for the parts outside the CDR3, the full variable domain is KAGVTQTPRYLIKTRGQQVTLSCSPISGHRSVSWYQQTPGQGLQFLFEYFSETQRNKGNFPGRFSGRQFSNSRSEMNVSTLELGDSALYLCASALGGTSSYEQYFGPGTRLTVT.

CDR3 sequence: CASSLGRTGATDTQYF. The CDR3, as DNA: TGTGCCAGCAGCTTGGGCAGAACCGGGGCAACAGATACGCAGTATTTT. The J gene is TRBJ2-3, the V gene TRBV5-8, with D perhaps given as TRBD1 or TRBD2 (5 bases each). The CDR3 length is 16 residues. CDR1 is SGHTS, CDR2 YDEGEE, per germline. V lost 0 bases and J lost 3, with 14 bases in between.

This clone was seen only a few times. The genes are TRBV2 and TRBJ1-1; D gene uncertain. V lost 6 bases and J 1 base, leaving 6 bases between the germline ends. The CDR3 loop spans 12 amino acids. Germline-derived CDR1 and CDR2 are SNHLY and FYNNEI. The CDR3 region has the DNA TGTGCCAGCAGATGGGAGAACACTGAAGCTTTCTTT. This encodes CASRWENTEAFF.

The rearrangement links TRBV5-1 to TRBJ2-2; 7 bases fit TRBD2. V was clipped by 4 bases and J by 1 base; unmatched bases: 4. Germline V gives CDR1 SGHRS, CDR2 YFSETQ. CDR3 length: 15 residues. This CDR3 is CASSMGLLNTGELFF. The CDR3 coding sequence is TGCGCCAGCAGCATGGGACTATTGAACACCGGGGAGCTGTTTTTT. Filled out from reference TRBV5-1 and TRBJ2-2, the complete variable domain reads KAGVTQTPRYLIKTRGQQVTLSCSPISGHRSVSWYQQTPGQGLQFLFEYFSETQRNKGNFPGRFSGRQFSNSRSEMNVSTLELGDSALYLCASSMGLLNTGELFFGEGSRLTVL.

CDR3 amino acids: CASSPSWTSENIQYF. As DNA, the CDR3 is TGTGCCAGCAGTCCTTCTTGGACTAGCGAAAACATTCAGTACTTC. The gene calls are TRBV6-1 and TRBJ2-4; TRBD2 matches at 9 bases. The CDR3 covers 15 residues. CDR1 is MNHNS and CDR2 is SASEGT in the germline V gene. With 5 bases clipped from V and 5 bases from J, the junction kept 7 bases outside the gene matches.

In its sample, this clone was seen once. The J gene is TRBJ1-4, the V gene TRBV29-1, with no clear D. Per germline, CDR1 SQVTM and CDR2 ANQGSEA. Trimming removed 4 bases at V and 2 bases at J, with 11 bases between. The CDR3 totals 14 residues. In DNA form, the CDR3 reads TGCAGCGTTGTAGGGTATGGGACTAATGAAAAACTGTTTTTT. This encodes CSVVGYGTNEKLFF. The whole variable domain, remainder taken from reference TRBV29-1 and TRBJ1-4, is SAVISQKPSRDICQRGTSLTIQCQVDSQVTMMFWYRQQPGQSLTLIATANQGSEATYESGFVIDKFPISRPNLTFSTLTVSNMSPEDSSIYLCSVVGYGTNEKLFFGSGTQLSVL.

This clone was observed a few times. The chain is built from TRBV7-9 and TRBJ1-5; 8 nucleotides agree with TRBD1. The CDR3 totals 15 residues. Germline V gene sequence: CDR1 SEHNR, CDR2 FQNEAQ (reference sequence). Losses at the gene ends were 1 base for V and 4 bases for J; bases not matched to a gene: 3. The CDR3 DNA is TGTGCCAGCAGCTTAGGCAGGGGGCCGAATCAGCCCCAGCATTTT. Translation gives CASSLGRGPNQPQHF.

J is TRBJ2-7 and V is TRBV7-3; TRBD2 might be the D (6 bases). This CDR3 spans 13 amino acids. Trimming shortened V by 2 bases and J by 1 base, and 6 bases separated the two germline ends. Germline V gene sequence: CDR1 SGHTA, CDR2 FQGTGA. CDR3 nucleotides: TGTGCCAGCAGCTTAGGGAGGTCCTACGAGCAGTACTTC. Translated: CASSLGRSYEQYF.

This sequence joins TRBV28 and TRBJ1-5; D gene unclear. There are 15 residues in the CDR3. Germline lookup yields CDR1 MDHEN and CDR2 SYDVKM. V lost 5 bases and J lost 0, with 11 bases in between. CDR3 residues: CASSLWVNSNQPQHF. CDR3 nucleotides: TGTGCCAGCAGTCTTTGGGTAAATAGCAATCAGCCCCAGCATTTT.

This clone was seen a few times. V gene TRBV5-1 combines with J gene TRBJ2-5; unclear D gene. V shed 2 bases and J shed 1 base, with 6 bases lying between them. Germline CDR1 and CDR2: SGHRS and YFSETQ. The CDR3 is 13 amino acids. The CDR3 region has the DNA TGCGCCAGCAGCTTCGGACCCCAAGAGACCCAGTACTTC. Its protein product is CASSFGPQETQYF.

This clone was counted many times. The rearrangement joins TRBV10-3 to TRBJ2-3; D is undetermined. The length of the CDR3 is 11 residues. The V gene lost 8 bases and the J gene lost 6 bases, with 9 bases spanning the gap. The germline V gene encodes CDR1 ENHRY and CDR2 SYGVKD. The CDR3 DNA reads as TGTGCCATCGGCATTGGGGATACGCAGTATTTT. Amino acids: CAIGIGDTQYF.

This clone was seen only a few times. V usage is TRBV19 and J usage is TRBJ1-5, with 8 bases fitting TRBD1. The germline V gene encodes CDR1 LNHDA and CDR2 SQIVND (reference sequence). This CDR3 is 13 amino acids long. V trimming: 6 bases; J trimming: 7 bases; junction bases outside the gene matches: 5. CDR3 in amino acids: CASSDRGRQPQHF. The CDR3 bases are TGTGCCAGTAGCGACAGGGGACGGCAGCCCCAGCATTTT.

This clone appeared a few times. V and J are TRBV1 and TRBJ2-7; TRBD1 was called by the table and not checked on the DNA. TRBV1 is termed a pseudogene. The CDR3 has 16 residues. In nucleotides, the CDR3 is TGCACCAGCAGCAAACAGGGACCCAGGGGAATCTACGAGCAGTACGTC. Residues: CTSSKQGPRGIYEQYV.

This clone was found a few times. The chain carries TRBV29-1 and TRBJ2-7; TRBD1 is a possible D gene (6 bases). The CDR3 is made up of 14 amino acids. Per the germline V gene, CDR1 is SQVTM and CDR2 is ANQGSEA. Trimming took 8 bases from V and 0 from J, leaving 17 bases between them. The CDR3 protein is CSSKDSASSYEQYF. CDR3 in DNA: TGCAGCTCAAAGGACAGTGCAAGCTCCTACGAGCAGTACTTC.

This clone showed up just a few times. J is TRBJ1-4 and V is TRBV9; perhaps TRBD1 as D (6 bases). Germline lookup yields CDR1 SGDLS and CDR2 YYNGEE. The CDR3 has 16 amino acids. V was pared by 0 bases and J by 8 bases, with 17 bases between. DNA of the CDR3: TGTGCCAGCAGCGTAGCGGGTGGCGGGGGCCGAGAAAAACTGTTTTTT. Translated, it gives CASSVAGGGGREKLFF.

This clone has more than one count but fewer than ten. DNA of the CDR3: TGCGCCAGCAGCTTGGTTCAGGGAGCCACCGGGGAGCTGTTTTTT. It encodes CASSLVQGATGELFF. The chain uses TRBV5-1 and TRBJ2-2; perhaps D is TRBD1 or TRBD2 (5 bases each). Trimming shortened V by 0 bases and J by 4 bases, and 10 bases separated the two germline ends. Germline CDR1 SGHRS, CDR2 YFSETQ. The CDR3 has 15 residues.

This clone was observed a handful of times. This sequence joins TRBV28 and TRBJ2-4; D is uncertain. The CDR3 covers 16 residues. Trimming removed 5 bases from V and 1 base from J, with 15 bases in between. Germline assignment: CDR1 MDHEN and CDR2 SYDVKM. Written as DNA, the CDR3 is TGTGCCAGCAGTCCCCTTTCGAAGGCGGCCAAAAACATTCAGTACTTC. Translating it yields CASSPLSKAAKNIQYF.